This T cell receptor (beta chain) was identified in a study of T cell responses to AZD1222 COVID-19 vaccine. Turning to the study itself: Second-dose timings of about 4 or about 12 weeks were pooled.

Sequencing used immunoSEQ multiplex PCR; TCRdb keeps in-frame clones, though not all of them. The table includes 150,000 or so clones, about nine tenths detected once. CDR3 length: 13 amino acids. V gave up 8 bases and J gave up 3 bases; unmatched junction bases: 7. CDR1 and CDR2 (germline): MDHEN, SYDVKM. Whole-study results and caveats: Mostly white British, mostly female donors; authors suggested clonal diversity may be underestimated. Spike-specific TCR breadth and depth were elevated following two AZD1222 doses. Reports say nearly half of spike-specific TCRs go after unmutated variant regions.

Concerning this clone: What it binds is unknown.

This clonotype originated in an adult in good health. The chain is built from TRBV28 and TRBJ2-7; TRBD1 matches at 7 bases. Sequences were derived from peripheral blood, sampled on day 0 of AZD1222 vaccination. The CDR3 nucleotides are TGTGCCAGCCAGACAGGGTCAAACTACGAGCAGTACTTC. This translates into CASQTGSNYEQYF.